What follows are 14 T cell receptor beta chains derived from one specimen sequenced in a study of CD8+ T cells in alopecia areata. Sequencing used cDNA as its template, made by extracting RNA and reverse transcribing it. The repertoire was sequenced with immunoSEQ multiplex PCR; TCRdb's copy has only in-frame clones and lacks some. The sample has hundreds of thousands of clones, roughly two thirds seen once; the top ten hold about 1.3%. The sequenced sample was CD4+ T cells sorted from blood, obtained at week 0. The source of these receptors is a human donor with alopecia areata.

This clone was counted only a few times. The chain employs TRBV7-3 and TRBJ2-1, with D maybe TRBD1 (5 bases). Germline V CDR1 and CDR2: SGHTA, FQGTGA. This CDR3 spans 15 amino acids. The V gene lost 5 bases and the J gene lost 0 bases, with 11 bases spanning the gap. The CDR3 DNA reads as TGTGCCAGCAGCGTAGACAGCAGCTCCTACAATGAGCAGTTCTTC. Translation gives CASSVDSSSYNEQFF.

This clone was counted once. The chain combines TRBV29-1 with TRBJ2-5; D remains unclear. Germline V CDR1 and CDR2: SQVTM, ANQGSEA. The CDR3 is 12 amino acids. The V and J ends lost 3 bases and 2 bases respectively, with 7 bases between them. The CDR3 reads CSVDFQQETQYF. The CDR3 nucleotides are TGCAGCGTTGATTTTCAACAAGAGACCCAGTACTTC.

The CDR3 nucleotides read TGTGCCAGCGGGGATGGCGTGACCACCGGGGAGCTGTTTTTT. Translated: CASGDGVTTGELFF. This chain uses TRBV2 with TRBJ2-2; D not resolved. Germline loops: CDR1 SNHLY, CDR2 FYNNEI. This CDR3 comprises 14 residues. V dropped 8 bases and J dropped 4 bases, with 14 bases sitting between them.

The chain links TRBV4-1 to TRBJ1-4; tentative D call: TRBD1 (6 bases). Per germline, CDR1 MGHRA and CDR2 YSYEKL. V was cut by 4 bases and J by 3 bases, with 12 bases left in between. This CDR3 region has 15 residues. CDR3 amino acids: CASSRTGPANEKLFF. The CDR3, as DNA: TGCGCCAGCAGCCGTACAGGGCCGGCTAATGAAAAACTGTTTTTT.

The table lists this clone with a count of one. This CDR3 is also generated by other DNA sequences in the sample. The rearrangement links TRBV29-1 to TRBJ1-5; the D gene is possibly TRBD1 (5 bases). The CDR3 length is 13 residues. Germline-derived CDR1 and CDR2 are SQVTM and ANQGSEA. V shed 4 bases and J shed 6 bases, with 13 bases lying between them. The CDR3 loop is CSVVDRGGQPQHF. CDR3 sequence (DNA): TGCAGCGTTGTGGACCGGGGGGGTCAGCCCCAGCATTTT.

CDR3 in amino acids: CASRFVGNTEAFF. The DNA of the CDR3 is TGTGCCAGCAGATTCGTGGGGAACACTGAAGCTTTCTTT. J is TRBJ1-1 and V is TRBV7-9; D gene ambiguous. The germline V gene has CDR1 SEHNR and CDR2 FQNEAQ (reference sequence). The CDR3 sequence is 13 residues long. The V end lost 6 bases, the J end lost 1 base, and 9 bases lay between the germline ends. Using reference TRBV7-9 and TRBJ1-1 for the parts outside the CDR3, the full variable domain is DTGVSQNPRHKITKRGQNVTFRCDPISEHNRLYWYRQTLGQGPEFLTYFQNEAQLEKSRLLSDRFSAERPKGSFSTLEIQRTEQGDSAMYLCASRFVGNTEAFFGQGTRLTVV.

CDR3 amino acids: CASSRTGGGNEQFF. In nucleotides, the CDR3 is TGTGCCAGCAGTAGGACAGGCGGGGGGAATGAGCAGTTCTTC. The rearrangement links TRBV6-5 to TRBJ2-1; D might be TRBD2 (8 bases). There are 14 residues in the CDR3. Trimming left V 5 bases short and J 7 bases short, with 15 bases between. Germline CDR1 and CDR2: MNHEY and SVGAGI.

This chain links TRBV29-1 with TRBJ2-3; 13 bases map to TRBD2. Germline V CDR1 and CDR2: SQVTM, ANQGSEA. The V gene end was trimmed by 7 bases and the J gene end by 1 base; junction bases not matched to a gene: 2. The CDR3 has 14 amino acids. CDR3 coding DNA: TGCAGCGCTGGGACTAGCGGGGGCACAGATACGCAGTATTTT. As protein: CSAGTSGGTDTQYF.

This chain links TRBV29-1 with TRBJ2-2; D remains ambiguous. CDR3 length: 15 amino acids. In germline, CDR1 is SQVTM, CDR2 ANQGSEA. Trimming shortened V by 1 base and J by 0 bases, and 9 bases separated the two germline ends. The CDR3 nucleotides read TGCAGCGTTGAAGCACGTCCAACGAACACCGGGGAGCTGTTTTTT. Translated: CSVEARPTNTGELFF.

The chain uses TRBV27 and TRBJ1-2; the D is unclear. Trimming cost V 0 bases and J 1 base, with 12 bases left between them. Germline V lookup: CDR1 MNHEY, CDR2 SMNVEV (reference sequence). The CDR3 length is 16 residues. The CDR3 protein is CASSLSGGLNNYGYTF. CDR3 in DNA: TGTGCCAGCAGTTTATCCGGAGGACTGAATAACTATGGCTACACCTTC.

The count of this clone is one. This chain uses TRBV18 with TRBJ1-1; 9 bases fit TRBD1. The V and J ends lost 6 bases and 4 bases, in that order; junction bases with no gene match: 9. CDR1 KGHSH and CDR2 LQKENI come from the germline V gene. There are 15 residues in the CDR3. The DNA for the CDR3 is TGTGCCAGCTCGCAGGACAGGGGTCCTGCCACTGAAGCTTTCTTT. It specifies CASSQDRGPATEAFF.

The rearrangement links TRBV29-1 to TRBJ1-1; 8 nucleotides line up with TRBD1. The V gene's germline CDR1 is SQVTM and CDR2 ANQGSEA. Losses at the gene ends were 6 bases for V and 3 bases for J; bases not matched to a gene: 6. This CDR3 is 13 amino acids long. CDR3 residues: CSVLRGPDTEAFF. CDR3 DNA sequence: TGCAGCGTCCTCAGGGGGCCGGACACTGAAGCTTTCTTT.

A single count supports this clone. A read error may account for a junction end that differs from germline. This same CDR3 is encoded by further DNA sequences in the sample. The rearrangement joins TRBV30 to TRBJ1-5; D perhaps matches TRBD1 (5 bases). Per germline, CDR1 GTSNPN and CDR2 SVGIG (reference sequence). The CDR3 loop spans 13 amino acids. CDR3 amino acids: CAWSGTPNQPQHF. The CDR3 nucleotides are TGTGCCTGGAGTGGGACACCGAATCAGCCTCAGCATTTT.

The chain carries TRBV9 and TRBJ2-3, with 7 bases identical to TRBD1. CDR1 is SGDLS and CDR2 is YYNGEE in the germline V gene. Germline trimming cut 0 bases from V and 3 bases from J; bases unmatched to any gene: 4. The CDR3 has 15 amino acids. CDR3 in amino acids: CASSVEGARTDTQYF. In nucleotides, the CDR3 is TGTGCCAGCAGCGTAGAGGGGGCGAGGACAGATACGCAGTATTTT.